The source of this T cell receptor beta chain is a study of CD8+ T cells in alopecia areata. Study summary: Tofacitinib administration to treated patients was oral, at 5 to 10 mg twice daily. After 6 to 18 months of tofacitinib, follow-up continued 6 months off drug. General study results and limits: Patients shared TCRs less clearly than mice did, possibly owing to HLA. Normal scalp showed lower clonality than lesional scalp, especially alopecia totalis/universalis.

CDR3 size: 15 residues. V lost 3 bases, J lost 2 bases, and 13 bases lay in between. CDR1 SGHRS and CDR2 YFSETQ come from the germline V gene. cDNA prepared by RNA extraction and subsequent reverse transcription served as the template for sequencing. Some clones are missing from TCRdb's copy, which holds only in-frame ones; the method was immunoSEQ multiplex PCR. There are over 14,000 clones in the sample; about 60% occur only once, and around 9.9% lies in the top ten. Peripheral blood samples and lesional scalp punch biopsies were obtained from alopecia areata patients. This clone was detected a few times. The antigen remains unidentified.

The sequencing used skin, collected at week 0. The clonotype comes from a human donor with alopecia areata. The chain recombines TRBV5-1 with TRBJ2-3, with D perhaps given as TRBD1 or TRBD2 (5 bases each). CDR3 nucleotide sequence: TGCGCCAGCAGCTCGAAGGGGAGCTCCACAGATACGCAGTATTTT. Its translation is CASSSKGSSTDTQYF. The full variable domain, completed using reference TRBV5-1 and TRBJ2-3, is KAGVTQTPRYLIKTRGQQVTLSCSPISGHRSVSWYQQTPGQGLQFLFEYFSETQRNKGNFPGRFSGRQFSNSRSEMNVSTLELGDSALYLCASSSKGSSTDTQYFGPGTRLTVL.